The rows below give T cell receptor beta chains drawn from one sample of a study of CXCR3-negative and CXCR3-positive naive CD8 T cells. Following a re-call of the 5' RACE reads, TCRdb has one entry per CDR3 protein and lacks DNA. The record lists 150,000 or so distinct CDR3 sequences, of which the ten most abundant hold 0.45% to 0.6%. Sequencing used naive CXCR3- CD8+ T cells from blood. The receptors stem from a human donor in good health. Some clones in this sample may be carry-over from other donors' samples. Each CDR3 is given with its conserved first and last residue.

v_gene	j_gene	CDR3aa
TRBV28	TRBJ2-1	CASSLSDNNEQLF
TRBV9	TRBJ2-1	CASSTSGGSYNEQFF
TRBV7-9	TRBJ2-1	CASSRRVGEQFF
TRBV29-1	TRBJ2-1	CSVEETRNEQFF
TRBV29-1	TRBJ2-7	CSVEDDAGREQYF
TRBV9	TRBJ2-7	CASSPGHLSYEQYF
TRBV6-5	TRBJ2-3	CASSYSGGGDTQYF
TRBV3-1	TRBJ2-1	CASSPGRGPNNEQFF
TRBV20-1	TRBJ2-1	CSARVGNEQFF
TRBV29-1	TRBJ2-7	CSVERNYEQYF
TRBV6-5	TRBJ2-7	CASSYRDGNYEQYF
TRBV7-6	TRBJ2-2	CASSLGSGGPYTGELFF
TRBV20-1	TRBJ2-1	CSARDLNDTRAGGNEQFF
TRBV4-3	TRBJ1-1	CASSQVSGVTEAFF
TRBV19	TRBJ2-7	CASGHRSSYEQYF
TRBV7-3	TRBJ1-1	CASSEVPRSEAFF
TRBV5-1	TRBJ2-7	CASSAYRGPIYEQYF
TRBV3-1	TRBJ2-5	CASSLAAGVQETQYF
TRBV19	TRBJ2-3	CASSNAGQRTDTQYF
TRBV4-2	TRBJ2-4	CASSQERGDRVNIQYF
TRBV28	TRBJ1-3	CASSLFPRNTIYF
TRBV4-2	TRBJ2-5	CASSQEESEKETQYF
TRBV6-5	TRBJ2-7	CASTGSDTYEQYF
TRBV12-3/TRBV12-4	TRBJ2-4	CASSLRPAQDIQYF
TRBV2	TRBJ2-2	CASTQGRNTGELFF
TRBV5-4	TRBJ2-7	CASSPGQGAPLMQYF
TRBV12-3/TRBV12-4	TRBJ2-1	CASSETLRAAGQFF
TRBV21-1	TRBJ2-5	CASGRWARETQYF
TRBV19	TRBJ2-1	CASSILAGNEQFF